The 13 T cell receptor beta chains below come from one sample, sequenced in a study of cytotoxic CD8 clonotypes in ibrutinib-treated CLL. Repertoires were generated with immunoSEQ multiplex PCR, while TCRdb's copy carries only in-frame clones and drops some. This repertoire shows 250,000 to 350,000 clones, approximately 76% found once; its top ten account for 5.6%. The sample in question was PBMCs, obtained at disease progression, from a patient treated with ibrutinib. Receptors originate from a human donor with chronic lymphocytic leukemia.

The gene calls are TRBV4-1 and TRBJ2-3; the match to TRBD1 covers 11 bases. The CDR3 totals 15 residues. The V segment lost 4 bases and the J segment 6 bases; nucleotides outside the gene matches: 6. Looked up from germline, CDR1 is MGHRA and CDR2 is YSYEKL. The CDR3 reads CASSRGDRGVDTQYF. CDR3 nucleotides: TGCGCCAGCAGCCGGGGGGACAGGGGGGTGGATACGCAGTATTTT.

The rearrangement joins TRBV10-2 to TRBJ1-2, with 7 bases that match TRBD1. V lost 6 bases and J lost 7; bases outside the gene matches: 2. From germline, CDR1 is WSHSY and CDR2 SAAADI. This CDR3 is built from 11 residues. CDR3 in amino acids: CASRDRSGYTF. The DNA of the CDR3 is TGCGCCAGCAGGGACAGGTCTGGCTACACCTTC.

This sequence joins TRBV5-1 and TRBJ2-4; D is uncertain. Germline assignment: CDR1 SGHRS and CDR2 YFSETQ. The CDR3 sequence is 14 residues long. The V and J ends lost 4 bases and 7 bases respectively, with 15 bases between them. CDR3 coding DNA: TGCGCCAGCAGCCGGACGGAAGTCGGGAACATTCAGTACTTC. Residues: CASSRTEVGNIQYF.

This clone was detected only once. The V call is TRBV6-5, the J call TRBJ1-1; D may be TRBD1 (6 bases). This CDR3 is 13 amino acids long. The V gene lost 1 base and the J gene lost 11 bases, with 14 bases spanning the gap. From germline, CDR1 is MNHEY and CDR2 SVGAGI. CDR3 nucleotides: TGTGCCAGCAGTTACTACGTACAGGGTAAGGCTTTCTTT. It yields the protein CASSYYVQGKAFF.

CDR3 region: CASSFSLGEQFF. Written as DNA, the CDR3 is TGTGCCAGCAGTTTCAGCTTGGGTGAGCAGTTCTTC. The genes are TRBV27 and TRBJ2-1; D gene uncertain. Trimming removed 3 bases from V and 9 bases from J, with 9 bases in between. The CDR3 is made up of 12 amino acids. Germline loops: CDR1 MNHEY, CDR2 SMNVEV (reference sequence).

The chain links TRBV29-1 to TRBJ2-7, with D possibly being TRBD1 (5 bases). Germline CDR1 SQVTM, CDR2 ANQGSEA. The germline V and J ends were trimmed by 1 base and 0 bases, with 7 bases remaining between them. This CDR3 contains 13 residues. CDR3 bases: TGCAGCGTTGAAGGACAGCACTCCTACGAGCAGTACTTC. It yields the protein CSVEGQHSYEQYF.

The chain carries TRBV11-2 and TRBJ2-1; D may be TRBD1 (5 bases). CDR1 is SGHAT, CDR2 FQNNGV, per germline. The V end lost 4 bases, the J end lost 4 bases, and 17 bases lay between the germline ends. This CDR3 region has 16 residues. CDR3 bases: TGTGCCAGCAGCTCGCGAGCAGGGCCGCTTTACAATGAGCAGTTCTTC. Amino acids: CASSSRAGPLYNEQFF.

This CDR3 reads CSVEALANDQQETQYF. The CDR3 nucleotides are TGCAGCGTTGAAGCACTAGCGAACGATCAACAAGAGACCCAGTACTTC. The rearrangement links TRBV29-1 to TRBJ2-5; the match to TRBD2 covers 7 bases. Germline trimming cut 1 base from V and 2 bases from J; bases unmatched to any gene: 10. Germline-derived CDR1 and CDR2 are SQVTM and ANQGSEA. The CDR3 has 16 residues.

The CDR3 bases are TGTGCCAGCAGCTTAGCGGGGCCCGCGAACACTGAAGCTTTCTTT. It translates to CASSLAGPANTEAFF. This rearrangement joins TRBV7-9 to TRBJ1-1; the D gene is possibly TRBD1 (5 bases). The V gene's germline CDR1 is SEHNR and CDR2 FQNEAQ (reference sequence). The V and J ends lost 0 bases and 1 base respectively, with 9 bases between them. CDR3 length: 15 residues.

This rearrangement joins TRBV5-8 to TRBJ1-2; D remains ambiguous. The CDR3 has 14 residues. Trimming took 9 bases from V and 1 from J, leaving 16 bases between them. Germline loops: CDR1 SGHTS, CDR2 YDEGEE. For the CDR3, the DNA is TGTGCCACCCTCAAGGGAAGGTTTAACTATGGCTACACCTTC. Protein: CATLKGRFNYGYTF.

The V and J genes are TRBV6-1 and TRBJ1-5, with D possibly being TRBD1 (5 bases). CDR1 is MNHNS, CDR2 SASEGT, per germline. This CDR3 region has 15 residues. V was clipped by 2 bases and J by 0 bases, with 8 bases between them. CDR3: CASSERGYSNQPQHF. In DNA form, the CDR3 reads TGTGCCAGCAGTGAACGGGGCTATAGCAATCAGCCCCAGCATTTT.

The chain uses TRBV19 and TRBJ2-5; a weak D match, TRBD2 (5 bases). Looked up from germline, CDR1 is LNHDA and CDR2 is SQIVND (reference sequence). The CDR3 is made up of 13 amino acids. Trimming pared 3 bases from V and 9 bases from J, leaving 14 bases between. CDR3 loop: CASSISESGAQYF. Written as DNA, the CDR3 is TGTGCCAGTAGTATCTCGGAGAGCGGAGCCCAGTACTTC.

This clone was seen a handful of times. A read error may account for a junction end that differs from germline. The chain recombines TRBV2 with TRBJ1-2; 12 nucleotides align to TRBD1. CDR1 is SNHLY, CDR2 FYNNEI, per germline. CDR3 size: 13 residues. CDR3 in DNA: TGTGCCCGCAGGGACAGGGGGCTTGATGGCTACACCTTC. This gives the protein CARRDRGLDGYTF.